One and the same sample provided the 3 T cell receptor beta chains below, sequenced in a study of technical replicates of blood from a handful of donors (dated by TCRdb to about 2017). Receptor amplification or capture employed the immunoSEQ multiplex PCR assay. In TCRdb, the immuneACCESS table is reduced to in-frame sequences with V and J assigned. These tables do not hold every clone; where another copy was compared, an unresolved V gene accounts for under half, and the others remain unexplained. The sample table shows tens of thousands of clones, and approximately 78% are seen once. About 4% of the sample is taken by the ten largest. The sample consisted of PBMCs. These receptors were taken from a human donor in good health. Some clones in this sample may be carry-over from other donors' samples.

This clone was seen only a few times. The chain links TRBV2 to TRBJ1-3; D gene unclear. Germline lookup yields CDR1 SNHLY and CDR2 FYNNEI. Trimming stripped 2 bases from V and 2 bases from J, with 7 bases between. The CDR3 contains 14 residues. The CDR3 loop reads CASSEMGAGNTIYF. DNA for the CDR3: TGTGCCAGCAGTGAAATGGGAGCTGGAAACACCATATATTTT. Full variable domain (remainder filled in from reference TRBV2 and TRBJ1-3): EPEVTQTPSHQVTQMGQEVILRCVPISNHLYFYWYRQILGQKVEFLVSFYNNEISEKSEIFDDQFSVERPDGSNFTLKIRSTKLEDSAMYFCASSEMGAGNTIYFGEGSWLTVV.

The rearrangement joins TRBV6-6 to TRBJ1-1; TRBD1 might be the D (6 bases). The CDR3 totals 14 residues. Deletions cut 0 bases from V and 12 bases from J, with 17 bases between. Germline V gene data show CDR1 as MNHNY and CDR2 as SVGAGI (reference sequence). DNA of the CDR3: TGTGCCAGCAGTTACTCCCCCTTACAGGGTTCCTCTTTCTTT. It encodes CASSYSPLQGSSFF.

This clone turned up a few times. This chain links TRBV30 with TRBJ1-4, with D uncertain. Trimming removed 3 bases from V and 5 bases from J, with 7 bases in between. The CDR3 spans 12 residues. Looked up from germline, CDR1 is GTSNPN and CDR2 is SVGIG (reference sequence). CDR3 coding DNA: TGTGCCTGGAGCCGGAGAAATGAAAAACTGTTTTTT. It yields the protein CAWSRRNEKLFF.